This is a list of T cell receptor beta chains from one sample in a study of blood T cell repertoires in COVID-19. Sequencing used immunoSEQ multiplex PCR; TCRdb keeps in-frame clones, though not all of them. This sample yields some 300,000 clones, of which 85% to 90% are seen a single time; about 4.6% belongs to the top ten. Sequences were obtained from PBMCs or T cells enriched from blood (not recorded which). The origin of the receptors is a man between 25 and 39 years old who had recovered from COVID-19. CDR3s include the opening cysteine and the closing phenylalanine or tryptophan. The D gene is left open where the match is weak. Only part of the rows carry a size: once, few, many, or a class if the clone is expanded.

D	V	J	size	DNA	CDR3
TRBD1	TRBV7-2	TRBJ1-5	.	TGTGCCAGCAGCCAGTATTACAGGGGGCAACAGCCCCAGCATTTT	CASSQYYRGQQPQHF
TRBD1	TRBV30	TRBJ2-7	.	TGTGCCTGCGACAGGGGATCCTACGAGCAGTACTTC	CACDRGSYEQYF
.	TRBV11-2	TRBJ2-3	.	TGTGCCAGCAGCTTAGCGGGGGGCATTAAGTATTTT	CASSLAGGIKYF
TRBD1	TRBV27	TRBJ2-5	.	TGTGCCAGCAGACCACAGGGGCAAGAGACCCAGTACTTC	CASRPQGQETQYF
TRBD2	TRBV11-3	TRBJ2-2	.	TGTGCCAGCAGCCACGGGACTAGCGGGGCCGGGGAGCTGTTTTTT	CASSHGTSGAGELFF
TRBD2	TRBV29-1	TRBJ2-3	.	TGCAGCGTTGAAGATGTAGGGGAAACGGGAGGGAGAACAGATACGCAGTATTTT	CSVEDVGETGGRTDTQYF
.	TRBV7-8	TRBJ1-1	few	TGTGCCAGCAGCTCATCGTTTAGCGGGGATCGGGGCACTGAAGCTTTCTTT	CASSSSFSGDRGTEAFF
TRBD1	TRBV20-1	TRBJ1-1	.	TGCAGTGCTGAACAGGGGACTGAAGCTTTCTTT	CSAEQGTEAFF
.	TRBV2	TRBJ2-3	.	TGTGCCAGCAGTGCGGGCGGGAATGCAGATACGCAGTATTTT	CASSAGGNADTQYF
TRBD2	TRBV6-5	TRBJ2-2	.	TGTGCCAGCAAATTAGCGGGAGTCAACACCGGGGAGCTGTTTTTT	CASKLAGVNTGELFF
TRBD1	TRBV30	TRBJ2-2	.	TGTGCCCACACTTACCGGGACAGCGTTAATGCCCAGGCAGGCCAATACACCGGGGAGCTGTTTTTT	CAHTYRDSVNAQAGQYTGELFF
.	TRBV10-3	TRBJ1-1	.	TGTGCCATCAGTGCACTCGCAGGGATGAACACTGAAGCTTTCTTT	CAISALAGMNTEAFF
.	TRBV6-5	TRBJ2-2	.	TGTGCCAGCACTTCCGGAGCCGGGGAGCTGTTTTTT	CASTSGAGELFF
.	TRBV7-9	TRBJ1-1	.	TGTGCCAGCAGCTTAGGGAGGGTGGGGCAACCGAACACTGAAGCTTTCTTT	CASSLGRVGQPNTEAFF
TRBD2	TRBV20-1	TRBJ2-1	.	TGCAGTGCTAGTGGGGGACTAGCGGGAGCATCCTACAATGAGCAGTTCTTC	CSASGGLAGASYNEQFF
.	TRBV9	TRBJ1-3	.	TGTGCCAGCAGTAAAGAGGCCACCTCTGGAAACACCATATATTTT	CASSKEATSGNTIYF
.	TRBV11-3	TRBJ2-3	.	TGTGCCAGCAGCCCAGAGGGGGGGTCGCCAGATACGCAGTATTTT	CASSPEGGSPDTQYF
TRBD2	TRBV5-1	TRBJ2-3	few	TGCGCCAGCAGCGCAGGACTAGCGGGAGGGATGAATACGCAGTATTTT	CASSAGLAGGMNTQYF
TRBD2	TRBV4-1	TRBJ2-7	.	TGCGCCAGCAGCCAGGGACTAGCGGGGCCCTACGAGCAGTACTTC	CASSQGLAGPYEQYF
TRBD1	TRBV3-1/TRBV3-2	TRBJ2-7	.	TGTGCCAGCACTTTCGCCCGGGACAGCGTCTACGAGCAGTACTTC	CASTFARDSVYEQYF
TRBD1	TRBV27	TRBJ2-7	.	TGTGCCAGCAGAACGGACAGGGGCCACGAGCAGTACTTC	CASRTDRGHEQYF
.	TRBV19	TRBJ1-2	.	TGTGCCAGTAGTCAGGGTTTCGACTATGGCTACACCTTC	CASSQGFDYGYTF
.	TRBV11-2	TRBJ1-5	.	TGTGCCAGCAGCCTCTTGCCGGGAAATCAGCCCCAGCATTTT	CASSLLPGNQPQHF
.	TRBV30	TRBJ2-1	.	TGTGCCTGGAGTGTCAGAGCGGGTCACTATGAGCAGTTCTTC	CAWSVRAGHYEQFF
.	TRBV5-1	TRBJ1-5	few	TGCGCCAGCAGCTTGGAGCCAGGTAGCAATCAGCCCCAGCATTTT	CASSLEPGSNQPQHF
TRBD1	TRBV7-9	TRBJ2-5	.	TGTGCCAGCAGCTTCGGGGACAGGGGGAAGCAAGAGACCCAGTACTTC	CASSFGDRGKQETQYF
.	TRBV29-1	TRBJ1-1	once	TGCAGCGCCCGCTCCGGGGGCACTGAAGCTTTCTTT	CSARSGGTEAFF
.	TRBV24-1	TRBJ1-2	once	TGTGCCACCAGTGACCGACAGGCTAACTATGGCTACACCTTC	CATSDRQANYGYTF
TRBD2	TRBV11-2	TRBJ2-1	few	TGTGCCAGCAGCTTTGGAATAGCGGGAAACAATGAGCAGTTCTTC	CASSFGIAGNNEQFF
.	TRBV19	TRBJ2-4	.	TGTGCCAGTAGGGATTTGGGGGGAGCGGGAAACATTCAGTACTTC	CASRDLGGAGNIQYF
.	TRBV4-1	TRBJ1-2	.	TGCGCCAGCAGCCTAATCGGGACACCATATGGCTACACTTTC	CASSLIGTPYGYTF
.	TRBV19	TRBJ2-5	.	TGTGCCAGTAGTTTTAAAGAGACCCAGTACTTC	CASSFKETQYF
TRBD1	TRBV19	TRBJ2-1	.	TGTGCCAGTAGTATACGAGGGACAGGGGGCTCCTACAATGAGCAGTTCTTC	CASSIRGTGGSYNEQFF
.	TRBV2	TRBJ2-7	.	TGTGCCAGCAGTGAGATAGTTACCTACGAGCAGTACTTC	CASSEIVTYEQYF
.	TRBV5-1	TRBJ2-7	.	TGCGCCAGCAGCTTCCAGGGGCGCTCCTACGAGCAGTACTTC	CASSFQGRSYEQYF
.	TRBV27	TRBJ2-2	.	TGTGCCAGCAGTTCGGGACTTAACACCGGGGAGCTGTTTTTT	CASSSGLNTGELFF
TRBD2	TRBV11-2	TRBJ2-3	many	TGTGCCAGCAGCTTCCGCTGGTCTAGCGGGAGCTCGAGCACAGATACGCAGTATTTT	CASSFRWSSGSSSTDTQYF
TRBD1	TRBV2	TRBJ1-2	.	TGTGCCAGCAGTGTGTTCGGGGACAGGGGGAGGGACACCTTC	CASSVFGDRGRDTF
TRBD1	TRBV7-8	TRBJ1-1	once	TGTGCCAGCAGCCCGGATTCTGGACAGGGGTATCGCACTGAAGCTTTCTTT	CASSPDSGQGYRTEAFF
.	TRBV7-9	TRBJ2-7	few	TGTGCCAGCAGCAGGGCCCCGCGATCCTACGAGCAGTACTTC	CASSRAPRSYEQYF
TRBD1	TRBV9	TRBJ1-1	once	TGTGCCAGCAGCGTTTTAACAGGGGAGACTGAAGCTTTCTTT	CASSVLTGETEAFF
TRBD2	TRBV7-6	TRBJ2-3	.	TGTGCCAGCAGCTCTAGCGGGGACACAGATACGCAGTATTTT	CASSSSGDTDTQYF
TRBD1	TRBV15	TRBJ1-4	once	TGTGCCACCAGCGCCGGACAGGTCGGTGAAAAACTGTTTTTT	CATSAGQVGEKLFF
.	TRBV2	TRBJ1-2	.	TGTGCCAGCAGCGATGTCAGGGGCATAGGCGGCTACACCTTC	CASSDVRGIGGYTF
.	TRBV20-1	TRBJ2-1	.	TGCAGTGCTACCGAGGGATACGAGCAGTTCTTC	CSATEGYEQFF
.	TRBV5-6	TRBJ2-5	once	TGTGCCAGCAGCAACAACGGTGGGCTTCCAGAGACCCAGTACTTC	CASSNNGGLPETQYF
.	TRBV15	TRBJ1-1	few	TGTGCCACCAGCATAAGGAGGGCCACTGAAGCTTTCTTT	CATSIRRATEAFF
.	TRBV5-1	TRBJ2-5	once	TGCGCCAGCAGCTTGCCCGCCGCGGCAGGGGGAGGAGAGACCCAGTACTTC	CASSLPAAAGGGETQYF
TRBD2	TRBV3-1/TRBV3-2	TRBJ2-7	.	TGTGCCAGCAGCCAAGATTTGGTACTAGCGGGAGTCGGCTCCTACGAGCAGTACTTC	CASSQDLVLAGVGSYEQYF
.	TRBV3-1/TRBV3-2	TRBJ2-3	.	TGTGCCAGCAGCACGCGGACTAGCACAGATACGCAGTATTTT	CASSTRTSTDTQYF
TRBD2	TRBV5-1	TRBJ2-7	.	TGCGCCAGCAGCTTGAGGCCGCTAGCGGGGACCTACGAGCAGTACTTC	CASSLRPLAGTYEQYF
.	TRBV7-6	TRBJ1-1	.	TGTGCCAGCAGCTTCGGGGGGAACACTGAAGCTTTCTTT	CASSFGGNTEAFF
.	TRBV12-5	TRBJ2-2	few	TGTGCTAGTGGTTTGGTACGGGTGATATCGAACACCGGGGAGCTGTTTTTT	CASGLVRVISNTGELFF
.	TRBV4-2	TRBJ2-1	.	TGTGCCAGCAGCCAAGGACTAGAGCAGTTCTTC	CASSQGLEQFF